These T cell receptor beta chains were read from a single sample in a study of early T cells in non-severe SARS-CoV-2 infection. TCRdb reprocessed the 5' RACE reads with MiXCR, giving one entry per CDR3 protein. The sample records roughly 70,000 distinct CDR3 sequences, around 13% being singletons. Sequencing was carried out using whole blood. Source of these receptors: an adult who was a healthcare worker with PCR-confirmed SARS-CoV-2 infection or an uninfected control (not recorded which). Both conserved end residues are part of each CDR3. The D gene is left open where the match is weak. Not all rows give a size; the values are once, few, many and, for expanded clones, a class.

V	J	D	size	DNA	CDR3
TRBV28	TRBJ2-7	.	few	TGTGCCAGCAGTTTAGGGGGGTTGGTCTACGAGCAGTACTTC	CASSLGGLVYEQYF
TRBV18	TRBJ2-7	TRBD2	many	TGTGCCAGCTCACCCCGGCGGGGACTAGCGGGACTCTACGAGCAGTACTTC	CASSPRRGLAGLYEQYF
TRBV11-2	TRBJ2-1	.	many	TGTGCCAGCAGCCCAAGGACGCAGCGTGAGCAGTTCTTC	CASSPRTQREQFF
TRBV7-9	TRBJ2-2	.	many	TGTGCCAGCAGCTTAGCCATCACCGGGGAGCTGTTTTTT	CASSLAITGELFF
TRBV27	TRBJ1-2	.	many	TGTGCCAGCAGCCTCAACGGAGGCTATGGCTACACCTTC	CASSLNGGYGYTF
TRBV7-9	TRBJ2-1	TRBD1	many	TGTGCCAGCAGCTTATGGGACAGTTACAATGAGCAGTTCTTC	CASSLWDSYNEQFF
TRBV24-1	TRBJ2-1	TRBD2	many	TGTGCCACCCGGTCTACACTAGCGGGAGAATACAATGAGCAGTTCTTC	CATRSTLAGEYNEQFF
TRBV18	TRBJ1-1	.	many	TGTGCCAGCTCACCACCGGTGAACACTGAAGCTTTCTTT	CASSPPVNTEAFF
TRBV15	TRBJ1-6	TRBD1	many	TGTGCCACCAGCGAGGGGACAGTTAATTCACCCCTCCACTTT	CATSEGTVNSPLHF
TRBV25-1	TRBJ1-1	.	.	TGTGCCAGCAGGTTGGGGGCTCTGAACACTGAAGCTTTCTTT	CASRLGALNTEAFF
TRBV19	TRBJ2-1	.	many	TGTGCCAGTAGTATCAAACAGGACAGCTATCTCTACAATGAGCAGTTCTTC	CASSIKQDSYLYNEQFF
TRBV2	TRBJ1-5	TRBD1	many	TGTGCCAGCAGTGATCGGGATGGCAGGGGGCGTGATCAGCCCCAGCATTTT	CASSDRDGRGRDQPQHF
TRBV28	TRBJ2-7	.	.	TGTGCCAGCAGTCCTTTTCCTAGCAGAACCTACGAGCAGTACTTC	CASSPFPSRTYEQYF
TRBV27	TRBJ2-2	.	many	TGTGCCAGCAGTTTACGGGGGGCGACCGGGGAGCTGTTTTTT	CASSLRGATGELFF
TRBV27	TRBJ2-3	TRBD2	many	TGTGCCAGCAGTTTATCGGGACGGGGGGGCAGCACAGATACGCAGTATTTT	CASSLSGRGGSTDTQYF
TRBV5-6	TRBJ2-7	.	many	TGTGCCAGCAGCTTCACAGGGGAGCAGTACTTC	CASSFTGEQYF
TRBV28	TRBJ2-1	TRBD1	many	TGTGCCAGCAGTTTATGGGGTATGCGGGACAGGGGGTACAATGAGCAGTTCTTC	CASSLWGMRDRGYNEQFF
TRBV9	TRBJ1-1	.	many	TGTGCCAGCAGCGTACAGGGGAACACTGAAGCTTTCTTT	CASSVQGNTEAFF
TRBV28	TRBJ2-7	.	few	TGTGCCAGCAGTCCCCAGTCCGGGGCGGGCTACGAGCAGTACTTC	CASSPQSGAGYEQYF
TRBV28	TRBJ1-2	.	many	TGTGCCAGCTGTGTAGGGGGATATGGCTACACCTTC	CASCVGGYGYTF
TRBV10-1	TRBJ1-6	.	many	TGCGCCAGCAGTGAGCCTAGGGACAAGGCCCACCGATCGTATAATTCACCCCTCCACTTT	CASSEPRDKAHRSYNSPLHF
TRBV12-3/TRBV12-4	TRBJ2-7	.	many	TGTGCCAGCAGTTTACAGGGGGGAAAGTACGAGCAGTACTTC	CASSLQGGKYEQYF
TRBV7-6	TRBJ1-1	.	many	TGTGCCAGCAGCCCCCCGATGAACACTGAAGCTTTCTTT	CASSPPMNTEAFF
TRBV6-6	TRBJ2-2	.	many	TGTGCCAGCAGTTACTCGGGGGTTCCGAACACCGGGGAGCTGTTTTTT	CASSYSGVPNTGELFF
TRBV11-2	TRBJ1-1	.	many	TGTGCCAGCAGCCTGACAAAGTTGGGTGAAGCTTTCTTT	CASSLTKLGEAFF
TRBV29-1	TRBJ2-7	.	.	TGCAGCGTTGAGGTCCTGGCCGAGCAGTACTTC	CSVEVLAEQYF
TRBV6-2/TRBV6-3	TRBJ2-1	TRBD2	many	TGTGCCAGCAGTCGGGGGGAGCCACATGAGCAGTTCTTC	CASSRGEPHEQFF
TRBV28	TRBJ2-7	.	.	TGTGCCAGCACCACGGACGGCCGGCAGTACTTC	CASTTDGRQYF
TRBV30	TRBJ2-5	.	.	TGTGCCTGGAGTAAGGGGGGAGCCGAGACCCAGTACTTC	CAWSKGGAETQYF
TRBV7-2	TRBJ2-3	TRBD2	.	TGTGCCAGCAGCTTAGTACTAGCGGATACGCAGTATTTT	CASSLVLADTQYF
TRBV29-1	TRBJ2-1	TRBD2	.	TGCAGCGTTTATTCGGGGGGGTCCTACAATGAGCAGTTCTTC	CSVYSGGSYNEQFF
TRBV3-1	TRBJ2-7	.	many	TGTGCCAGCAGCCAGGCCAGCAGGGTCCCCGACGAGCAGTACTTC	CASSQASRVPDEQYF
TRBV9	TRBJ2-1	.	.	TGTGCCAGCAGCGTCGGTGGCGGTGAGCAGTTCTTC	CASSVGGGEQFF
TRBV9	TRBJ2-1	TRBD2	.	TGTGCCAGCAGCGTCGAAACTAGCGGTGCCTACAATGAGCAGTTCTTC	CASSVETSGAYNEQFF
TRBV20-1	TRBJ2-1	TRBD2	many	TGCAGTGCTCGAAGCGGGAGCCCGCAGTTCTTC	CSARSGSPQFF
TRBV18	TRBJ1-1	.	few	TGTGCCAGCTCACCCAGGACGGACAACACTGAAGCTTTCTTT	CASSPRTDNTEAFF
TRBV6-2/TRBV6-3	TRBJ2-7	TRBD2	many	TGTGCCAGCAGAGCCTCAAGCGGGATCTACGAGCAGTACTTC	CASRASSGIYEQYF
TRBV20-1	TRBJ2-7	TRBD2	.	TGCAGTGCTAGATACGGGGGGTTTTCCTACGAGCAGTACTTC	CSARYGGFSYEQYF
TRBV19	TRBJ1-5	.	many	TGTGCCAGTTGTTTGTGGAATCAGCCCCAGCATTTT	CASCLWNQPQHF
TRBV20-1	TRBJ2-1	.	few	TGCAGTGCTAGAGACCCGGACAGATTAATCAATGAGCAGTTCTTC	CSARDPDRLINEQFF
TRBV27	TRBJ2-2	.	many	TGTGCCAGCAGGGTAGCGGCCAACACCGGGGAGCTGTTTTTT	CASRVAANTGELFF
TRBV7-6	TRBJ1-1	.	many	TGTGCCAGCAGCACAGAGGGGGGGGCGAACACTGAAGCTTTCTTT	CASSTEGGANTEAFF
TRBV20-1	TRBJ1-1	.	.	TGCAGTGCTAGAGACGTCAGTGAAGCTTTCTTT	CSARDVSEAFF
TRBV7-2	TRBJ2-3	.	many	TGTGCCAGCAGCCCCGGGCTCGCGGGTTCAGATACGCAGTATTTT	CASSPGLAGSDTQYF
TRBV20-1	TRBJ1-1	.	many	TGCAGTGCTAGAGCCCTGGTAGACACTGAAGCTTTCTTT	CSARALVDTEAFF
TRBV29-1	TRBJ2-5	TRBD1	many	TGCAGCGTTGAAGGAGCGGGACAGGGGAATCACAGGGCCCAGTACTTC	CSVEGAGQGNHRAQYF
TRBV28	TRBJ2-3	.	many	TGTGCCAGCAGTGCTGGACCGGCGTGGGCGCAGTATTTT	CASSAGPAWAQYF
TRBV2	TRBJ2-3	TRBD2	many	TGTGCCGGGGAGGGACGCACAGATACGCAGTATTTT	CAGEGRTDTQYF
TRBV11-3	TRBJ2-5	.	many	TGTGCCAGCAGCTTAGCGCACCAAGAGACCCAGTACTTC	CASSLAHQETQYF
TRBV25-1	TRBJ2-2	TRBD1	many	TGTGCCAGCAGGGGACAGGGGAACGGGGAGCTGTTTTTT	CASRGQGNGELFF
TRBV29-1	TRBJ2-1	TRBD1	many	TGCAGCGAGGGACAGGCGATGGATTACAATGAGCAGTTCTTC	CSEGQAMDYNEQFF
TRBV20-1	TRBJ2-5	TRBD1	many	TGCAGTGCCAAGGACAGGAATCAAGAGACCCAGTACTTC	CSAKDRNQETQYF
TRBV5-5	TRBJ2-3	TRBD2	many	TGTGCCAGCAGCTTGGTGGCGGGGGGGCCAGATACGCAGTATTTT	CASSLVAGGPDTQYF
TRBV28	TRBJ1-2	.	many	TGTGCCAGCAGCTCGACAGTTTCGCAAGGCTACACCTTC	CASSSTVSQGYTF
TRBV6-6	TRBJ2-2	TRBD2	many	TGTGCCAGCAGTCCAATCGAACTAGCGGGGGTAGGATACGGGGAGCTGTTTTTT	CASSPIELAGVGYGELFF
TRBV9	TRBJ2-1	.	.	TGTGCCAGCAGCCCCCGGATTGCCAGGGGCGACAATGAGCAGTTCTTC	CASSPRIARGDNEQFF
TRBV12-3/TRBV12-4	TRBJ1-4	TRBD1	many	TGTGCCAGCAGTACCGGACAGGGCTATGAAAAACTGTTTTTT	CASSTGQGYEKLFF